This T cell receptor (beta chain) derives from a study of control samples from healthy donors and cancer patients (dated by TCRdb to 2020 to 2022). Turning to this clone: Its antigen specificity is not known. Base qualities are not provided; no much larger clone lies one nucleotide away.

Based on the germline V gene, the CDR1 and CDR2 sequences are KGHDR and SFDVKD. V lost 7 bases and J lost 6 bases; the stretch between them is 14 bases long. The CDR3 holds 14 amino acids from the cysteine to the phenylalanine. Just CDR3 DNA is preserved here, 42 bases in frame from base 1. Receptors were amplified or captured by the immunoSEQ multiplex PCR assay. TCRdb carries this immuneACCESS record with in-frame sequences only. Its versions omit some clonotypes, under half of them owing to an unresolved V gene in the studies checked, with the rest unexplained. The sample table holds fewer than 90,000 clones, of which nearly 85% were seen once. Jointly, the top ten make up roughly 28% of the sample.

The V and J segments used are TRBV24-1 and TRBJ2-2, with the D gene not confidently named. The receptor comes from a man between 50 and 59 years old in good health. Sequencing input: blood. CDR3 region: CATSAIPGSGELFF. The nucleotide sequence is TGTGCCACCAGCGCCATCCCGGGTTCCGGGGAGCTGTTTTTT.